This TCR beta chain was identified during a study of T cells in Graves' hyperthyroidism and ophthalmopathy. On the study more broadly: Any treatment followed the collection of peripheral blood at initial diagnosis. The study's findings and limits: Also found in blood were most expanded thyroid clonotypes above 0.001.

Amplification of TCR beta CDR3 regions used RNA as the template. RT-PCR in the first round (using the HTBI primer set) targeted the TCR CDR3. A single record per CDR3 protein comes from TCRdb applying MiXCR to the multiplex PCR reads. The repertoire consists of approximately 720,000 distinct CDR3 sequences, with around a sixth occurring once and the leading ten covering over 15%. In patients aged 18 to 65, hyperthyroidism was newly diagnosed, with duration under 2 months. Researchers barred patients who had uncontrolled infection, other autoimmune disease, pregnancy or lactation. This clonotype has more than one count but fewer than ten. Its specificity is unknown. V gave up 4 bases and J gave up 1 base, with 10 bases separating them. In germline, CDR1 is MNHEY, CDR2 SVGEGT. This CDR3 spans 14 amino acids.

The chain carries TRBV6-2 or TRBV6-3 and TRBJ1-1; D possibly corresponds to TRBD1 (5 bases). This clonotype was sampled from a woman aged 45-59 years with Graves' hyperthyroidism that later progressed to Graves' ophthalmopathy. The sequenced material came from blood. CDR3 sequence: CASSSDTTNTEAFF. CDR3 in DNA: TGTGCCAGCAGTTCGGACACAACGAACACTGAAGCTTTCTTT.